A single sample is the source of the 15 T cell receptor beta chains below, sequenced in a study of monozygotic twins with inflammatory bowel disease. TCRdb re-called the 5' RACE reads; one entry per CDR3 protein, DNA not given. This repertoire comprises approximately 400,000 distinct CDR3 sequences; its ten largest clones make up 2% to 3%. The sequenced sample was blood. The receptors derive from a human donor with ulcerative colitis or Crohn's disease, or a healthy co-twin of an affected twin (not recorded which).

The chain has TRBV20-1 and TRBJ2-2; the TRBD1 assignment by TCRdb is unverifiable without DNA. Germline CDR1 and CDR2: DFQATT and SNEGSKA (reference sequence). This CDR3 has 15 residues. The chain's CDR3 is CSARRDNSNTGELFF.

The chain joins TRBV7-2 to TRBJ1-4; TCRdb names TRBD1, which stays unverified in the absence of DNA. CDR3 length: 14 amino acids. Germline CDR1 and CDR2: SGHTA and FQGNSA. The CDR3 loop is CASSWGQRGEKLFF.

V gene TRBV5-1 combines with J gene TRBJ1-4; TCRdb's assignment of TRBD1 cannot be checked, as there is no DNA. Germline loops: CDR1 SGHRS, CDR2 YFSETQ. CDR3 length: 15 residues. CDR3 residues: CASSSLQGRDEKLFF.

The CDR3 loop reads CASSMGQGANQPQHF. This chain uses TRBV5-1 with TRBJ1-5; the D call from TCRdb, TRBD1, cannot be confirmed without DNA. The CDR3 runs 15 residues. Germline V gene lookup returns CDR1 SGHRS and CDR2 YFSETQ.

This chain connects TRBV20-1 to TRBJ2-1; no DNA is available, so the TRBD2 call from TCRdb remains unchecked. The CDR3 sequence is 16 residues long. In germline, CDR1 is DFQATT, CDR2 SNEGSKA (reference sequence). The CDR3 sequence: CSANPLVLAGYNEQFF.

V usage is TRBV6-2 or TRBV6-3 and J usage is TRBJ2-7; with no DNA, the TCRdb D assignment of TRBD1 cannot be verified. There are 13 residues in the CDR3. Germline V gene data show CDR1 as MNHEY and CDR2 as SVGEGT. CDR3 sequence reads: CASINRGRYEQYF.

The chain uses TRBV7-9 and TRBJ1-2; TCRdb returns TRBD1, unconfirmable since there is no DNA. From germline, CDR1 is SEHNR and CDR2 FQNEAQ (reference sequence). This CDR3 is built from 13 residues. The CDR3 here is CASSLVPGDGYTF.

V and J are TRBV19 and TRBJ1-5. In germline, CDR1 is LNHDA, CDR2 SQIVND (reference sequence). The CDR3 length is 14 residues. CDR3 amino acids: CASSPHRRNQPQHF.

CDR3 protein: CASSLRGAIFEQYF. The chain carries TRBV5-6 and TRBJ2-7; TCRdb reports TRBD1, a call that lacks DNA to check it against. CDR3 length equals 14 residues. Germline V gene data show CDR1 as SGHDT and CDR2 as YYEEEE.

J is TRBJ2-5 and V is TRBV9; TCRdb selects TRBD1, and the lack of DNA leaves this call unchecked. Germline assignment: CDR1 SGDLS and CDR2 YYNGEE. The CDR3 length is 15 residues. This CDR3 is CASSVGIGNGETQYF.

This chain uses TRBV6-1 with TRBJ2-6; TCRdb indicates TRBD1, and absent DNA this call remains unverified. This CDR3 contains 14 residues. Germline CDR1 is MNHNS and CDR2 is SASEGT. CDR3 sequence: CASRGQGATNVLTF.

CDR3 in amino acids: CSARGTVTYNEQFF. The chain employs TRBV20-1 and TRBJ2-1; no DNA is available, so the TRBD1 call from TCRdb remains unchecked. Germline values: CDR1 DFQATT, CDR2 SNEGSKA (reference sequence). CDR3 size: 14 residues.

The rearrangement uses TRBV10-3 and TRBJ1-2; as DNA is missing, the TRBD1 call by TCRdb cannot be tested. CDR1 and CDR2 from the germline V gene are ENHRY and SYGVKD. The CDR3 has 12 amino acids. Here the CDR3 reads CAITGQSNVYTF.

The J gene is TRBJ2-1, the V gene TRBV3-1. The CDR3 has 12 residues. In germline, CDR1 is LGHDT, CDR2 YNNKEL (reference sequence). CDR3 in amino acids: CASSLYYNEQFF.

The CDR3 loop is CASSRKGASGGETQYF. The chain uses TRBV5-6 and TRBJ2-5; the TRBD2 assignment by TCRdb is unverifiable without DNA. The CDR3 extends over 16 amino acids. Germline CDR1 SGHDT, CDR2 YYEEEE.